Below are 17 T cell receptor beta chains sequenced from a single sample in a study of cytomegalovirus exposure and HLA in healthy donors. The primer mix had 60 Vbeta and 13 Jbeta primers. Libraries were prepared by immunoSEQ multiplex PCR; TCRdb keeps only in-frame clonotypes and omits some of them. The sample records 150,000 to 200,000 clones, 65% to 70% being singletons. The sequenced material came from PBMCs. The receptor source for this set is a man aged 25 to 40 in good health and CMV-seropositive.

This clone occurred once. This rearrangement joins TRBV29-1 to TRBJ1-2, with TRBD1 matching 10 bases. Trimming cost V 3 bases and J 10 bases; bases outside gene matches: 11. CDR3 length: 14 residues. Germline V CDR1 and CDR2: SQVTM, ANQGSEA. The CDR3 here is CSVEVAGQGVPYTF. The CDR3 coding sequence is TGCAGCGTTGAGGTCGCTGGACAGGGGGTTCCCTACACCTTC.

The V and J genes are TRBV7-3 and TRBJ2-1, with 12 bases that match TRBD2. The germline V gene encodes CDR1 SGHTA and CDR2 FQGTGA. This CDR3 is 19 amino acids long. The V segment lost 1 base and the J segment 5 bases; nucleotides outside the gene matches: 12. The CDR3 loop reads CASSLIASGRVEPNNEQFF. The CDR3 DNA reads TGTGCCAGCAGCTTAATCGCTAGCGGGAGGGTTGAACCCAACAATGAGCAGTTCTTC.

The CDR3 is CASSPPRTSGRKEQYF. In DNA, the CDR3 is TGTGCCAGCAGCCCCCCCCGGACTAGCGGGAGGAAGGAGCAGTACTTC. The chain combines TRBV13 with TRBJ2-7, with 14 nucleotides matching TRBD2. This CDR3 comprises 16 residues. Germline assignment: CDR1 PRHDT and CDR2 FYEKMQ (reference sequence). With 5 bases clipped from V and 7 bases from J, the junction kept 10 bases outside the gene matches.

The chain employs TRBV7-2 and TRBJ2-7; D gene unclear. CDR1 and CDR2 from the germline V gene are SGHTA and FQGNSA. V shed 2 bases and J shed 3 bases, with 5 bases lying between them. The CDR3 is made up of 12 amino acids. The CDR3 protein is CASSLNGYEQYF. CDR3 bases: TGTGCCAGCAGCTTAAACGGCTACGAGCAGTACTTC.

J is TRBJ2-2 and V is TRBV2; no definite D call. The CDR3 is 13 amino acids. Trimming took 7 bases from V and 4 from J, leaving 10 bases between them. Germline CDR1 and CDR2: SNHLY and FYNNEI. The CDR3 nucleotides read TGTGCCAGCATTCGAGGCCTCACCGGGGAGCTGTTTTTT. This codes for CASIRGLTGELFF. Drawing the rest from reference TRBV2 and TRBJ2-2, the complete variable domain is EPEVTQTPSHQVTQMGQEVILRCVPISNHLYFYWYRQILGQKVEFLVSFYNNEISEKSEIFDDQFSVERPDGSNFTLKIRSTKLEDSAMYFCASIRGLTGELFFGEGSRLTVL.

The chain joins TRBV2 to TRBJ1-5; perhaps TRBD1 as D (6 bases). CDR3 size: 12 residues. Germline lookup yields CDR1 SNHLY and CDR2 FYNNEI. With 8 bases removed from V and 6 bases from J, the gap between germline ends came to 11 bases. The CDR3: CASQIGGQPQHF. In DNA, the CDR3 is TGTGCCAGCCAAATAGGGGGTCAGCCCCAGCATTTT. Drawing the rest from reference TRBV2 and TRBJ1-5, the complete variable domain is EPEVTQTPSHQVTQMGQEVILRCVPISNHLYFYWYRQILGQKVEFLVSFYNNEISEKSEIFDDQFSVERPDGSNFTLKIRSTKLEDSAMYFCASQIGGQPQHFGDGTRLSIL.

Concerning this clone itself: Mismatch with germline at one junction end may stem from a read error. The chain recombines TRBV7-9 with TRBJ2-7, with TRBD2 matching over 7 bases. The CDR3 totals 15 residues. In germline, CDR1 is SEHNR, CDR2 FQNEAQ (reference sequence). The DNA for the CDR3 is TGTTCCAGCAGCTCCCTCGGGGGAGGGCCCTACGAGCAGTACTTC. Protein: CSSSSLGGGPYEQYF.

The chain combines TRBV6-6 with TRBJ2-3; no reliable D call. In germline, CDR1 is MNHNY, CDR2 SVGAGI (reference sequence). V lost 6 bases, J lost 6 bases, and 10 bases lay in between. The CDR3 sequence is 12 residues long. Here the CDR3 reads CASSPLRDTQYF. In DNA, the CDR3 is TGTGCCAGCAGCCCCTTGAGGGATACGCAGTATTTT.

The V and J genes are TRBV18 and TRBJ2-4; possibly TRBD2 for D (6 bases). CDR1 and CDR2 from the germline V gene are KGHSH and LQKENI. The V and J ends lost 3 bases and 0 bases respectively, with 6 bases between them. The CDR3 covers 14 residues. CDR3 bases: TGTGCCAGCTCACCGGGACTAGCCAAAAACATTCAGTACTTC. The encoded protein is CASSPGLAKNIQYF.

The gene calls are TRBV6-5 and TRBJ1-1; D not certain. Germline V gene data show CDR1 as MNHEY and CDR2 as SVGAGI. CDR3 length equals 12 residues. V shed 6 bases and J shed 1 base, with 6 bases lying between them. DNA of the CDR3: TGTGCCAGCAGGGTCGGGAACACTGAAGCTTTCTTT. This translates into CASRVGNTEAFF.

In its sample, this clone was seen once. J is TRBJ2-7 and V is TRBV6-5; D might be TRBD1 (5 bases). The CDR3 covers 15 residues. The V and J ends lost 2 bases and 2 bases respectively, with 13 bases between them. Germline-derived CDR1 and CDR2 are MNHEY and SVGAGI. DNA of the CDR3: TGTGCCAGCAGTTACGGGGCAGCCCTAACCTACGAGCAGTACTTC. This sequence encodes CASSYGAALTYEQYF.

This rearrangement joins TRBV10-2 to TRBJ2-5; D possibly corresponds to TRBD2 (5 bases). The CDR3 loop spans 16 amino acids. Germline V gives CDR1 WSHSY, CDR2 SAAADI. Trimming left V 4 bases short and J 5 bases short, with 20 bases between. As DNA, the CDR3 is TGCGCCAGCAGTGGTTTCGCCCCAATCTCGGGGGAGACCCAGTACTTC. Translation: CASSGFAPISGETQYF.

This clone appeared a few times. V gene TRBV4-1 combines with J gene TRBJ1-4; unclear D gene. CDR3 length: 15 amino acids. Germline values: CDR1 MGHRA, CDR2 YSYEKL. V dropped 7 bases and J dropped 5 bases, with 17 bases sitting between them. The CDR3 region has the DNA TGCGCCAGCACCCGGAGGGCAGAACTAAATGAAAAACTGTTTTTT. It encodes CASTRRAELNEKLFF.

The rearrangement uses TRBV7-9 and TRBJ2-7; D gene unclear. Per germline, CDR1 SEHNR and CDR2 FQNEAQ (reference sequence). Trimming removed 5 bases from V and 0 bases from J, with 5 bases in between. This CDR3 has 12 residues. The CDR3 region is CASSTNSYEQYF. CDR3 nucleotides: TGTGCCAGCAGCACAAACTCCTACGAGCAGTACTTC.

CDR3 loop: CASSILGSGYGYTF. The DNA for the CDR3 is TGTGCCAGCAGCATACTCGGGAGCGGCTATGGCTACACCTTC. The rearrangement links TRBV6-1 to TRBJ1-2; D is unresolved. Per germline, CDR1 MNHNS and CDR2 SASEGT. This CDR3 is built from 14 residues. V was pared by 6 bases and J by 4 bases, with 15 bases between.

This clone was counted only a few times. The chain uses TRBV11-2 and TRBJ2-5, with TRBD2 matching 14 bases. This CDR3 has 18 residues. V dropped 1 base and J dropped 3; count of bases not matched to a gene: 7. Per germline, CDR1 SGHAT and CDR2 FQNNGV. The CDR3 nucleotides read TGTGCCAGCAGCTTAGGGACTAGCGGGAGGAGCTGGAAAGAGACCCAGTACTTC. Its translation is CASSLGTSGRSWKETQYF.

The chain uses TRBV2 and TRBJ1-1; 8 bases map to TRBD1. This CDR3 contains 14 residues. The junction had 4 bases not matched to a gene; V was cut back by 6 bases and J by 1 base. Germline loops: CDR1 SNHLY, CDR2 FYNNEI. The CDR3 DNA reads TGTGCCAGCAGACCGGACAGGGAGAACACTGAAGCTTTCTTT. This encodes CASRPDRENTEAFF.